This T cell receptor beta chain was found in a study of T cell responses to AZD1222 COVID-19 vaccine. Across the whole study: Second-dose intervals of approximately 4 or approximately 12 weeks were pooled. Study-level results: White British people made up most donors, females outnumbered males, and clonal diversity was possibly underestimated. Seropositive status at baseline applied to only a handful of AZD1222 recipients.

Worth noting for this clone: Its antigen is as yet unknown.

Data came from immunoSEQ multiplex PCR; TCRdb stores just in-frame clones and leaves some out. The data show around 130,000 clones, over 75% seen once. Germline V CDR1 and CDR2: SGHTA, FQGNSA. The CDR3 length is 14 residues. V lost 3 bases to trimming and J lost 4 bases; unmatched junction nucleotides: 2. Specimen: peripheral blood, collected on day 0 of AZD1222 vaccination. The receptor was derived from an adult in good health. The chain is built from TRBV7-2 and TRBJ1-1; TRBD1 matches 10 bases. This CDR3 reads CASSFRDRGTEAFF. CDR3 DNA: TGTGCCAGCAGCTTTCGGGACAGGGGCACTGAAGCTTTCTTT.